One and the same sample provided the 10 T cell receptor beta chains below, sequenced in a study of pediatric ulcerative colitis. Assay: immunoSEQ multiplex PCR; the TCRdb copy retains only in-frame clones and omits some. The sample gives more than 50,000 clones, around 87% of which show up once; roughly 1.5% is in the top ten. Sequencing used blood. These receptors all stem from a boy between 10 and 17 years old who was a control in a study of pediatric ulcerative colitis.

The J gene is TRBJ2-7, the V gene TRBV7-8; tentative D call: TRBD2 (5 bases). Germline lookup yields CDR1 SGHVS and CDR2 FQNEAQ. CDR3 length: 16 residues. The V and J ends lost 1 base and 2 bases respectively, with 15 bases between them. The CDR3 DNA follows: TGTGCCAGCAGCTTAGTCCGGGATCTGGGGACCTACGAGCAGTACTTC. This codes for CASSLVRDLGTYEQYF.

V is TRBV6-4 and J is TRBJ2-3, with D perhaps matching TRBD2 (5 bases). Germline-derived CDR1 and CDR2 are MRHNA and SNTAGT. The CDR3 covers 16 residues. V was trimmed by 0 bases and J by 3 bases, leaving 13 bases between them. The CDR3 loop reads CASSDSSGSGTDTQYF. The CDR3 DNA sequence: TGTGCCAGCAGTGACTCATCTGGGAGTGGGACAGATACGCAGTATTTT.

The chain combines TRBV9 with TRBJ2-1; a weak D match, TRBD1 (5 bases). This CDR3 has 15 residues. Deletions cut 3 bases from V and 8 bases from J, with 18 bases between. Germline lookup yields CDR1 SGDLS and CDR2 YYNGEE. CDR3 sequence: CASSADSGPPYEQFF. The CDR3 region has the DNA TGTGCCAGCAGCGCAGACAGTGGCCCCCCATATGAGCAGTTCTTC.

This sequence joins TRBV28 and TRBJ1-1; 12 nucleotides agree with TRBD1. Germline V gene sequence: CDR1 MDHEN, CDR2 SYDVKM. V trimming: 6 bases; J trimming: 5 bases; junction bases outside the gene matches: 4. The CDR3 sequence is 14 residues long. The CDR3 is CASRGGQGATEAFF. The CDR3 nucleotides are TGTGCCAGCAGGGGGGGACAGGGGGCAACTGAAGCTTTCTTT.

The chain recombines TRBV6-1 with TRBJ2-7, with D perhaps TRBD1 (5 bases). The V end was cut by 2 bases, the J end by 2 bases, with 10 bases between. The length of the CDR3 is 14 residues. Per germline, CDR1 MNHNS and CDR2 SASEGT. The CDR3 DNA sequence: TGTGCCAGCAGTGAATCGGACAAGACCTACGAGCAGTACTTC. Protein: CASSESDKTYEQYF.

This chain connects TRBV6-5 to TRBJ1-6; D is unresolved. CDR1 is MNHEY, CDR2 SVGAGI, per germline. Trimming stripped 2 bases from V and 6 bases from J, with 8 bases between. The CDR3 length is 14 residues. In DNA, the CDR3 is TGTGCCAGCAGTTACCGGGCTCTTAATTCACCCCTCCACTTT. The encoded protein is CASSYRALNSPLHF.

The chain has TRBV2 and TRBJ2-7; D ambiguous. CDR1 SNHLY and CDR2 FYNNEI come from the germline V gene. Trimming removed 3 bases at V and 0 bases at J, with 9 bases between. The CDR3 sequence is 14 residues long. CDR3 DNA: TGTGCCAGCAGTGAGGCACAGATCTCCTACGAGCAGTACTTC. Its protein product is CASSEAQISYEQYF.

This chain joins TRBV5-8 and TRBJ2-5; TRBD1 matches 8 bases. Gene TRBJ2-7 matches the end of the DNA better, so the J call may be wrong. Germline assignment: CDR1 SGHTS and CDR2 YDEGEE. CDR3 size: 14 residues. CDR3: CASHPQGVYYEQYF. The CDR3 DNA reads as TGTGCCAGCCACCCACAGGGGGTTTACTACGAGCAGTACTTC.

The V gene is TRBV5-3, the J gene TRBJ1-1; no definite D call. TRBV5-3 is reported as an ORF; its role is uncertain. The CDR3 totals 15 residues. Trimming removed 3 bases at V and 1 base at J, with 13 bases between. The DNA for the CDR3 is TGTGCCAGAAGCTGCTCTCGCGGTTCGAACACTGAAGCTTTCTTT. This translates into CARSCSRGSNTEAFF.

The CDR3 here is CASSLDRGRGEKLFF. DNA for the CDR3: TGCGCCAGCAGCTTAGACAGGGGGCGCGGTGAAAAACTGTTTTTT. The V and J genes are TRBV5-1 and TRBJ1-4; 10 bases map to TRBD1. This CDR3 spans 15 amino acids. Per germline, CDR1 SGHRS and CDR2 YFSETQ. After removal of 2 bases from V and 7 bases from J, the junction contained 5 bases not matched to a gene.